The 6 T cell receptor beta chains presented below share a single source sample, sequenced in a study of control samples from healthy donors and cancer patients. Sequenced by immunoSEQ multiplex PCR; TCRdb stores in-frame clones only, minus some. The sample includes about 110,000 clones, around four fifths of them seen just once. Sequencing input: blood. The receptor set was obtained from a man aged 18-30 years in good health.

The chain recombines TRBV7-2 with TRBJ1-1; the D gene is possibly TRBD1 (5 bases). Trimming removed 4 bases at V and 8 bases at J, with 29 bases between. Per germline, CDR1 SGHTA and CDR2 FQGNSA. The CDR3 spans 18 residues. The CDR3 DNA reads as TGTGCCAGCAGCTACAAACTTCTTTTGGAAGGGGAACGTTTGGAAGCTTTCTTT. It yields the protein CASSYKLLLEGERLEAFF.

The genes are TRBV9 and TRBJ1-6; TRBD1 aligns across 9 bases. V was clipped by 4 bases and J by 7 bases; unmatched bases: 6. The CDR3 is 15 residues long. Per germline, CDR1 SGDLS and CDR2 YYNGEE. CDR3 protein: CASSPGQGKNSPLHF. The CDR3 DNA sequence: TGTGCCAGCAGCCCAGGACAGGGGAAGAATTCACCCCTCCACTTT.

The V call is TRBV19, the J call TRBJ2-2; 9 bases are shared with TRBD2. The V segment lost 5 bases and the J segment 4 bases; nucleotides outside the gene matches: 11. The CDR3 loop spans 17 amino acids. Germline V CDR1 and CDR2: LNHDA, SQIVND (reference sequence). CDR3 region: CASSGLGSGGRTGELFF. The CDR3 region has the DNA TGTGCCAGTAGTGGCCTAGGTAGCGGGGGTCGCACCGGGGAGCTGTTTTTT.

As for this clone: The germline gene is not matched at one end of the junction; a read error may be the cause. This chain links TRBV7-2 with TRBJ2-1; D not certain. The CDR3 totals 14 residues. Germline values: CDR1 SGHTA, CDR2 FQGNSA. CDR3 DNA sequence: TGTGCCAGCATCTTAAGTCGCGATTACAATGAGCAGTTCTTC. Amino acids: CASILSRDYNEQFF.

This clone was observed a few times. This rearrangement joins TRBV5-4 to TRBJ2-4; D may correspond to TRBD1 or TRBD2 (6 bases each). The CDR3 spans 16 residues. CDR1 SGHNT and CDR2 YYREEE come from the germline V gene (reference sequence). V dropped 2 bases and J dropped 0 bases, with 12 bases sitting between them. DNA for the CDR3: TGTGCCAGCAGCTTCGGAGGGGGATCAGCCAAAAACATTCAGTACTTC. Translating it yields CASSFGGGSAKNIQYF.

A single count supports this clone. This chain links TRBV9 with TRBJ1-1; weak D call: TRBD1 (6 bases). There are 15 residues in the CDR3. Germline V CDR1 and CDR2: SGDLS, YYNGEE. Trimming removed 4 bases from V and 1 base from J, with 14 bases in between. CDR3 sequence reads: CASSPRQEPNTEAFF. Written as DNA, the CDR3 is TGTGCCAGCAGCCCCCGACAGGAGCCGAACACTGAAGCTTTCTTT.